The entry below describes one TCR beta chain. This clone appeared a few times. Its antigen remains undetermined. Base quality data are lacking; no much larger clone is found one base away. In the prospective study, participants were roughly 18 to 100 years old, resided in 24 geographic areas of the United States, and were enrolled through a virtual design. Cohort assignment in the prospective study relied on participant-reported clinical history from a screening survey and a study questionnaire. Recovered participants in ImmuneRACE Cohort 3 were defined by two consecutive negative NP/OP PCR tests, clearance by a healthcare professional, or resolution of symptoms. Each participant in the prospective study had whole blood, serum and a nasopharyngeal or oropharyngeal swab collected by mobile phlebotomists. Participants in the prospective study had the option to provide additional blood draws and questionnaires over a roughly two-month period. Before DNA extraction, prospective study blood samples were shipped either frozen or at room temperature.

TCRbeta CDR3 regions were amplified from genomic DNA using the immunoSEQ Assay, a bias-controlled multiplex PCR. Per the source publication's procedure: The number of nucleated cells in each sample was estimated from the amplification of reference gene primers within the assay. Sequence reads were collapsed and filtered to measure the absolute abundance of every unique TCRbeta CDR3 rearrangement. For each sample, productive Simpson clonality was calculated as the square root of Simpson's diversity index across productive rearrangements. TCRdb re-hosts the immuneACCESS table, in-frame sequences only. Its copies lack some clones; in the studies checked, an unresolved V gene accounts for under half of them, and the cause for the rest is not known. The DNA gave D and trimming, while V, J and clone size come from that table. Across this sample there are 310,000 or so clones, with around 90% seen only once. 1.1% of the sample belongs to the ten largest clones.

The germline V gene gives CDR1 as SGDLS and CDR2 as YYNGEE. Here V drops 3 bases and J drops 8 bases, and the junction holds 5 bases not matched to any gene. The CDR3, from cysteine to phenylalanine, totals 14 residues. The retained sequence is limited to the CDR3, 42 bases, with the frame set at the first base. The sample belongs to a study of blood T cell repertoires in COVID-19 (dated by TCRdb to 2020 to 2022). For the study in its entirety: Samples covering the acute and convalescent phases of COVID-19 were provided by collaborators in the United States, Italy and Spain. Samples came from the ongoing ImmuneRACE study (first 160 participants) plus 1,254 subjects from 6 global collaborators. The dataset comprised deeply sampled blood TCRbeta repertoires from subjects exposed to, actively infected with, or recovered from COVID-19. The material from the prospective study consisted of cDNA or gDNA derived from T cells, B-cell-depleted T cells, or PBMCs. Where HLA class I and class II types were available, the types were taken from metadata supplied by the sample provider, not from assay-based typing. Sample metadata almost always included a de-identified subject ID, COVID-19 status, age in years and sex. The repertoires were released in a freely available public database intended as a resource for research on the immune response to SARS-CoV-2. What the research found in general, with its limitations: The amount of clinical and demographic metadata varied by source and participant and was provided uncurated.

This sequence originates from a woman in her twenties or thirties who had recovered from COVID-19. The rearranged segments are TRBV9 and TRBJ2-1, with 10 bases in between that match TRBD2. The sequenced material came from PBMCs or T cells enriched from blood (not recorded which). The bases are TGTGCCAGCAGCGCTAGCGGGAGTAAGGATGAGCAGTTCTTC. This is translated as CASSASGSKDEQFF.